This TCR beta chain appears in the sequencing data of a study of cytomegalovirus exposure and HLA in healthy donors. With 60 Vbeta and 13 Jbeta primers, the PCR was carried out. The table came from immunoSEQ multiplex PCR; TCRdb's copy has only in-frame clones and leaves some out. The sample table includes about 200,000 clones. V was trimmed by 6 bases and J by 8 bases, leaving 19 bases between them. This CDR3 spans 15 amino acids. CDR1 and CDR2 (germline): LGHNT, FRNRAP. This clonotype was sampled from a girl aged 2 to 10 in good health and CMV-seropositive. V usage is TRBV12-5 and J usage is TRBJ1-4, with D unclear. Sequencing was performed on PBMCs. The CDR3 DNA reads TGTGCTAGTGGCCCCGACCGTCAGACACAGGAAAAACTGTTTTTT. Translated: CASGPDRQTQEKLFF.